The 24 T cell receptor beta chains below come from one sample, sequenced in a study of blood T cell repertoires in COVID-19 (dated by TCRdb to 2018 to 2021). Receptors were amplified or captured by the immunoSEQ multiplex PCR assay. The source is immuneACCESS, and TCRdb retained only in-frame sequences with V and J called. Part of the clones is not carried over; for the studies checked, unresolved V genes explain less than half of this, and the remainder is unexplained. Within this sample are about 410,000 clones, with 75% to 90% of them counted one time only. The ten largest clones capture approximately 1.5% of the sample. What was sequenced was peripheral blood. The receptor set was obtained from a woman aged 40 to 50 with COVID-19, enrolled during active disease.

The chain has TRBV2 and TRBJ1-3; a weak D match, TRBD1 (5 bases). This CDR3 is 15 amino acids long. V was trimmed by 6 bases and J by 0 bases, leaving 12 bases between them. Germline V CDR1 and CDR2: SNHLY, FYNNEI. CDR3 in amino acids: CASRHLDNSGNTIYF. In DNA, the CDR3 is TGTGCCAGCAGGCATCTGGACAACTCTGGAAACACCATATATTTT. Complete variable domain (other parts from reference TRBV2 and TRBJ1-3): EPEVTQTPSHQVTQMGQEVILRCVPISNHLYFYWYRQILGQKVEFLVSFYNNEISEKSEIFDDQFSVERPDGSNFTLKIRSTKLEDSAMYFCASRHLDNSGNTIYFGEGSWLTVV.

V gene TRBV18 combines with J gene TRBJ1-1, with D perhaps matching TRBD1 (5 bases). V lost 2 bases and J 4 bases, leaving 14 bases between the germline ends. The CDR3 extends over 15 amino acids. Germline V gene lookup returns CDR1 KGHSH and CDR2 LQKENI. The CDR3 spells CASSPESGRITEAFF. CDR3 in DNA: TGTGCCAGCTCACCAGAGTCAGGGAGGATCACTGAAGCTTTCTTT. The entire variable domain, with the rest obtained from reference TRBV18 and TRBJ1-1, is as follows: NAGVMQNPRHLVRRRGQEARLRCSPMKGHSHVYWYRQLPEEGLKFMVYLQKENIIDESGMPKERFSAEFPKEGPSILRIQQVVRGDSAAYFCASSPESGRITEAFFGQGTRLTVV.

The J gene is TRBJ2-7, the V gene TRBV5-1; D is unclear. From germline, CDR1 is SGHRS and CDR2 YFSETQ. CDR3 length: 12 amino acids. The CDR3 is CASRSQRYEQYF. The CDR3 DNA follows: TGCGCTTCTAGGTCCCAGAGGTACGAGCAGTACTTC.

The V gene is TRBV19, the J gene TRBJ2-3; the match to TRBD2 covers 9 bases. Germline CDR1 is LNHDA and CDR2 is SQIVND (reference sequence). This CDR3 comprises 14 residues. V lost 9 bases and J lost 7; bases outside the gene matches: 11. CDR3 sequence: CASWDSGRGNTQYF. The CDR3 DNA reads as TGTGCCAGCTGGGATAGCGGGAGAGGAAATACGCAGTATTTT. The whole variable domain, filled in from reference TRBV19 and TRBJ2-3, reads DGGITQSPKYLFRKEGQNVTLSCEQNLNHDAMYWYRQDPGQGLRLIYYSQIVNDFQKGDIAEGYSVSREKKESFPLTVTSAQKNPTAFYLCASWDSGRGNTQYFGPGTRLTVL.

Concerning this clone: Other nucleotide sequences in the sample specify the same CDR3. The chain recombines TRBV18 with TRBJ1-1, with TRBD1 as a possible D gene (5 bases). This CDR3 is 13 amino acids long. Trimming pared 5 bases from V and 3 bases from J, leaving 10 bases between. Germline V lookup: CDR1 KGHSH, CDR2 LQKENI. CDR3 nucleotides: TGTGCCAGCTCAAGGGAAGGGGACACTGAAGCTTTCTTT. Its protein product is CASSREGDTEAFF.

V usage is TRBV9 and J usage is TRBJ2-2; the D is unclear. The CDR3 covers 15 residues. The V gene lost 4 bases and the J gene lost 0 bases, with 10 bases spanning the gap. Germline V gives CDR1 SGDLS, CDR2 YYNGEE. Here the CDR3 reads CASSRGDSNTGELFF. The CDR3 DNA reads TGTGCCAGCAGCCGAGGCGACTCGAACACCGGGGAGCTGTTTTTT.

V is TRBV5-1 and J is TRBJ1-1; 11 bases are a match to TRBD1. J lost 0 bases, V lost 4 bases, and 2 bases had no gene match. The CDR3 is made up of 15 amino acids. Germline V lookup: CDR1 SGHRS, CDR2 YFSETQ. CDR3 sequence reads: CASSPDRGLNTEAFF. The CDR3 DNA is TGCGCCAGCAGCCCGGACAGGGGGCTGAACACTGAAGCTTTCTTT.

This clone was seen a handful of times. Other DNA variants within this sample encode the same CDR3. The chain recombines TRBV12-3 or TRBV12-4 with TRBJ1-4; D remains unclear. The CDR3 sequence is 13 residues long. V lost 0 bases and J lost 7, with 6 bases in between. In DNA, the CDR3 is TGTGCCAGCAGTTTAGCTGAGGGTGAAAAACTGTTTTTT. This codes for CASSLAEGEKLFF.

The chain combines TRBV30 with TRBJ2-7; D is unresolved. Germline CDR1 GTSNPN, CDR2 SVGIG (reference sequence). CDR3 length: 13 residues. V was clipped by 0 bases and J by 0 bases, with 6 bases between them. This chain's CDR3 is CAWSVLISYEQYF. The CDR3 DNA reads as TGTGCCTGGAGTGTTTTAATCTCCTACGAGCAGTACTTC.

The genes are TRBV5-1 and TRBJ1-1; D is unclear. The length of the CDR3 is 15 residues. Per the germline V gene, CDR1 is SGHRS and CDR2 is YFSETQ. Trimming stripped 4 bases from V and 4 bases from J, with 17 bases between. CDR3 nucleotides: TGCGCCAGCAGCCCTCGAGGGCACCTGGGCACTGAAGCTTTCTTT. Translated: CASSPRGHLGTEAFF.

The count of this clone is one. The rearrangement uses TRBV6-2 or TRBV6-3 and TRBJ1-5; 7 nucleotides match TRBD1. CDR3 length: 14 amino acids. Per the germline V gene, CDR1 is MNHEY and CDR2 is SVGEGT. With V trimmed by 5 bases and J by 0 bases, 1 base remained unmatched. Here the CDR3 DNA reads TGTGCCAGCAGTCGGGACAGTAGCAATCAGCCCCAGCATTTT. Translating it yields CASSRDSSNQPQHF.

The CDR3 nucleotides read TGCGCCAGCAGCTTGAGCGGGGACGGTCAGCCCCAGCATTTT. This codes for CASSLSGDGQPQHF. The J gene is TRBJ1-5, the V gene TRBV5-1; possibly TRBD1 for D (5 bases). This CDR3 has 14 residues. V lost 1 base and J 6 bases, leaving 11 bases between the germline ends. Germline V gene sequence: CDR1 SGHRS, CDR2 YFSETQ.

CDR3 nucleotides: TGCGCCAGCAGCCAAGATATCCAGGGAACCTACGAGCAGTACTTC. As protein: CASSQDIQGTYEQYF. The rearrangement uses TRBV4-3 and TRBJ2-7; D might be TRBD1 (5 bases). Germline loops: CDR1 LGHNA, CDR2 YSLEER. The CDR3 runs to 15 residues. V was shortened by 0 bases and J by 2 bases, with 11 bases between the two germline ends.

The rearrangement links TRBV7-9 to TRBJ1-6, with 9 positions matching TRBD1. Germline CDR1 and CDR2: SEHNR and FQNEAQ (reference sequence). V trimming: 5 bases; J trimming: 7 bases; junction bases outside the gene matches: 9. This CDR3 spans 16 amino acids. CDR3 region: CASSVLSGTGNSPLHF. For the CDR3, the DNA is TGTGCCAGCAGCGTCCTCTCCGGGACAGGGAATTCACCCCTCCACTTT. Combining the CDR3 with reference TRBV7-9 and TRBJ1-6 gives the whole variable domain DTGVSQNPRHKITKRGQNVTFRCDPISEHNRLYWYRQTLGQGPEFLTYFQNEAQLEKSRLLSDRFSAERPKGSFSTLEIQRTEQGDSAMYLCASSVLSGTGNSPLHFGNGTRLTVT.

V is TRBV3-1 (or the pseudogene TRBV3-2) and J is TRBJ2-5, with D hard to call. V was clipped by 2 bases and J by 2 bases, with 3 bases between them. The CDR3 consists of 12 residues. In germline, CDR1 is LGHDT, CDR2 YNNKEL (reference sequence). The CDR3 sequence is CASSQLQETQYF. CDR3 bases: TGTGCCAGCAGCCAACTTCAAGAGACCCAGTACTTC.

The gene calls are TRBV11-2 and TRBJ1-5; TRBD1 might be the D (5 bases). The CDR3 is 13 amino acids. CDR1 is SGHAT, CDR2 FQNNGV, per germline. The V end lost 8 bases, the J end lost 9 bases, and 17 bases lay between the germline ends. In DNA form, the CDR3 reads TGTGCCAGCGCCCTTGCTCCACAGGCGCCCCAGCATTTT. Its protein product is CASALAPQAPQHF.

The chain has TRBV3-1 (or the pseudogene TRBV3-2) and TRBJ1-1; 8 nucleotides agree with TRBD1. The ends lost 4 bases at V and 5 bases at J; junction bases unmatched: 0. This CDR3 region has 12 residues. Germline V CDR1 and CDR2: LGHDT, YNNKEL (reference sequence). The CDR3 is CASSRTGTEAFF. DNA of the CDR3: TGTGCCAGCAGCCGGACAGGGACTGAAGCTTTCTTT.

DNA of the CDR3: TGTGCCAGCAGCTTAGCAGGACAGGGGGCCCTGAATTCACCCCTCCACTTT. This gives the protein CASSLAGQGALNSPLHF. The chain has TRBV7-6 and TRBJ1-6; 11 positions agree with TRBD1. CDR3 length equals 17 residues. The germline V gene has CDR1 SGHVS and CDR2 FNYEAQ. Trimming at V came to 0 bases and at J to 7 bases, leaving 5 bases not matched to a gene.

For this clone: Other DNA sequences in this specimen translate into the identical CDR3. This rearrangement joins TRBV27 to TRBJ2-7; a weak D match, TRBD2 (6 bases). The CDR3 sequence is 12 residues long. V was trimmed by 3 bases and J by 3 bases, leaving 6 bases between them. CDR1 is MNHEY, CDR2 SMNVEV, per germline (reference sequence). CDR3 sequence: CASSFGGYEQYF. CDR3 DNA sequence: TGTGCCAGCAGTTTCGGGGGCTACGAGCAGTACTTC.

This chain links TRBV6-2 or TRBV6-3 with TRBJ2-2; TRBD1 might be the D (6 bases). Germline CDR1 is MNHEY and CDR2 is SVGEGT. V dropped 5 bases and J dropped 1 base, with 14 bases sitting between them. The CDR3 extends over 16 amino acids. CDR3 nucleotide sequence: TGTGCCAGCAGTCGTCCAGGGGTACGGAACACCGGGGAGCTGTTTTTT. The encoded protein is CASSRPGVRNTGELFF.

The CDR3 is CASSEAPLSYGYTF. Written as DNA, the CDR3 is TGTGCCAGCAGTGAAGCGCCGTTGAGCTATGGCTACACCTTC. The rearrangement links TRBV2 to TRBJ1-2, with no clear D. The CDR3 sequence is 14 residues long. Looked up from germline, CDR1 is SNHLY and CDR2 is FYNNEI. V was shortened by 0 bases and J by 4 bases, with 9 bases between the two germline ends.

Here the CDR3 DNA reads TGTGCCAGCAGCTCAGACTCGTTTCAAGAGACCCAGTACTTC. This codes for CASSSDSFQETQYF. J is TRBJ2-5 and V is TRBV5-4; D is uncertain. The length of the CDR3 is 14 residues. Germline V gives CDR1 SGHNT, CDR2 YYREEE (reference sequence). Trimming stripped 3 bases from V and 2 bases from J, with 11 bases between.

The chain couples TRBV19 to TRBJ2-7, with TRBD1 matching over 7 bases. V was pared by 9 bases and J by 6 bases, with 11 bases of the junction left unmatched. This CDR3 is built from 13 residues. The germline V gene encodes CDR1 LNHDA and CDR2 SQIVND (reference sequence). The CDR3 DNA follows: TGTGCCAGCAGGGACAGAGCTTCTCGCGAGCAGTACTTC. It yields the protein CASRDRASREQYF.

The chain combines TRBV19 with TRBJ1-1; D is unclear. CDR1 and CDR2 from the germline V gene are LNHDA and SQIVND (reference sequence). V gave up 4 bases and J gave up 1 base, with 13 bases separating them. CDR3 length: 15 amino acids. This chain's CDR3 is CASSKSGLANTEAFF. The CDR3 nucleotides are TGTGCCAGTAGTAAGTCGGGGTTGGCGAACACTGAAGCTTTCTTT.